This T cell receptor (beta chain) was profiled in a study of metastatic and nonmetastatic thyroid tumors. At the level of the study: Repertoires were compared across blood and tumor or nodule tissue from malignant and benign thyroid patients. Study-wide results and caveats: Significantly higher TCR beta diversity was reportedly seen in malignant thyroid tumors than benign nodules, in blood and tumor.

Per the study methods: The study's classifier, a distant-metastasis tool for papillary thyroid cancer, was built using CDR3 differences across clinicopathological groups. TCRdb re-called clones from the PCR reads using MiXCR. The V and J calls come from TCRdb's annotation, not from the publication. This repertoire shows roughly 81,000 clones, approximately 9% found once; its top ten account for roughly 10%. V was trimmed by 5 bases and J by 5 bases, leaving 6 bases between them. Germline CDR1 and CDR2: MNHEY and SVGEGT. The CDR3 covers 12 residues. This clone was observed at least ten times. Its target is not known. No treatment had been given to any patient before thyroid surgery.

Sequencing was carried out using blood. This chain connects TRBV6-2 or TRBV6-3 to TRBJ2-2, with a weak D call TRBD2 (5 bases). This TCR derives from a female donor with papillary thyroid cancer or a benign thyroid nodule (not recorded which). Some clones in this sample may be carry-over from other donors' samples. The CDR3 spells CASSEGTGELFF. CDR3 sequence (DNA): TGTGCCAGCAGTGAGGGAACCGGGGAGCTGTTTTTT.